This TCR beta chain is from a study of T-cell memory formation after mild COVID-19. About the study: The study found TCR clusters largely donor specific. Study results and caveats: For second-wave clones that peaked at day 37, SARS-CoV-2 specificity went unverified.

This clonotype was observed a few times. The antigen is unknown. A much larger clone is a single base away; this may be a read error. With 4 bases removed from V and 6 bases from J, the gap between germline ends came to 6 bases. Germline V gene lookup returns CDR1 LGHDT and CDR2 YNNKEL (reference sequence). CDR3 size: 12 residues. TCRalpha and TCRbeta libraries used 5'RACE with constant-segment primers and UMIs. TCRdb ran MiXCR on the 5' RACE reads and lists one entry per CDR3 protein. Here the sample spans about 310,000 distinct CDR3 sequences, roughly a fifth being singletons. The chain links TRBV3-1 to TRBJ2-2; D is perhaps TRBD2 (6 bases). Source material: PBMCs or a T cell subset sorted from them (not recorded which). The origin of this receptor is a man aged 18 to 29 who had mild COVID-19 (a few samples of this study predate the infection). Cell type and time point are not known. This chain's CDR3 is CASSREAGELFF. CDR3 in DNA: TGTGCCAGCAGCCGGGAGGCCGGGGAGCTGTTTTTT. Filled out from reference TRBV3-1 and TRBJ2-2, the complete variable domain reads DTAVSQTPKYLVTQMGNDKSIKCEQNLGHDTMYWYKQDSKKFLKIMFSYNNKELIINETVPNRFSPKSPDKAHLNLHINSLELGDSAVYFCASSREAGELFFGEGSRLTVL.